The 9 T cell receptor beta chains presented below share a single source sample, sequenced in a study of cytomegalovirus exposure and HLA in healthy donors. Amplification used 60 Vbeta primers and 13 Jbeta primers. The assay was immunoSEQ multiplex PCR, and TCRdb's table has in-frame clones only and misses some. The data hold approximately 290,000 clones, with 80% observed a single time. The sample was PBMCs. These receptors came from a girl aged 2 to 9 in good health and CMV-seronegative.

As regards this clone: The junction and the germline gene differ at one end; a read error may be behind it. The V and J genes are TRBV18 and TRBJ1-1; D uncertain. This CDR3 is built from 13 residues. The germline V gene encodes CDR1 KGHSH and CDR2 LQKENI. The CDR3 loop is CASSPRGGTEVFF. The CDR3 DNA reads TGTGCCAGCTCACCTCGGGGAGGCACTGAAGTTTTCTTT. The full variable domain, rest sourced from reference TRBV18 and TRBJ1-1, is NAGVMQNPRHLVRRRGQEARLRCSPMKGHSHVYWYRQLPEEGLKFMVYLQKENIIDESGMPKERFSAEFPKEGPSILRIQQVVRGDSAAYFCASSPRGGTEVFFGQGTRLTVV.

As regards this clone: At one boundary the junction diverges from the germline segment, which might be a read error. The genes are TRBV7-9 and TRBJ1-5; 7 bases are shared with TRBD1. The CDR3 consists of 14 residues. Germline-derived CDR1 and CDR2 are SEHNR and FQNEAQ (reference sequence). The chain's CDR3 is CSSSLYDRDQPQHF. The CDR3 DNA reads TGTTCCAGCAGCTTATACGACAGGGACCAGCCCCAGCATTTT.

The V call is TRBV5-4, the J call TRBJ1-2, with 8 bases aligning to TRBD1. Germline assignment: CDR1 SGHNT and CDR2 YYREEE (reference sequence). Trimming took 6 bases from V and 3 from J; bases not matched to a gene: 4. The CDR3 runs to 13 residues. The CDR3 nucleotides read TGTGCCAGCACCAGGGGGCAATACTATGGCTACACCTTC. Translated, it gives CASTRGQYYGYTF.

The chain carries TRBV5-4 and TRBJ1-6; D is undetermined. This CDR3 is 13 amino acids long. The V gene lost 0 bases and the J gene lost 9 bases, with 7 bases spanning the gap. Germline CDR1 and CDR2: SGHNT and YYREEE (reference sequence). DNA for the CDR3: TGTGCCAGCAGCTTGGCAGCGGGTTCACCCCTCCACTTT. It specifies CASSLAAGSPLHF.

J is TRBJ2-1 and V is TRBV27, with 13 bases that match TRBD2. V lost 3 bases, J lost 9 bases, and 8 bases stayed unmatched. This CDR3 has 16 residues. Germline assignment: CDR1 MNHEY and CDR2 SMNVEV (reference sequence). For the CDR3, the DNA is TGTGCCAGCAGTTTGTCGACTAGCGGGGGGCCGGTTGAGCAGTTCTTC. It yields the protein CASSLSTSGGPVEQFF.

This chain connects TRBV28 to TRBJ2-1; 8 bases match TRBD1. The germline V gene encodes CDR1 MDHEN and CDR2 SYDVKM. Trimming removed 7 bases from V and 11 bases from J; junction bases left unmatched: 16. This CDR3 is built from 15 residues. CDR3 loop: CASTELGQVGDKQFF. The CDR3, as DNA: TGTGCCAGCACAGAGTTGGGACAGGTCGGCGATAAGCAGTTCTTC.

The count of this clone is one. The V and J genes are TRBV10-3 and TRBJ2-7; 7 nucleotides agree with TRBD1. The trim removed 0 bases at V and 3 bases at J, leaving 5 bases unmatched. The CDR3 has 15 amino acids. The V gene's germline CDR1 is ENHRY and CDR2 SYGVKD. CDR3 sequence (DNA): TGTGCCATCAGTGAGTCGACAGGGAACGTCTACGAGCAGTACTTC. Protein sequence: CAISESTGNVYEQYF.

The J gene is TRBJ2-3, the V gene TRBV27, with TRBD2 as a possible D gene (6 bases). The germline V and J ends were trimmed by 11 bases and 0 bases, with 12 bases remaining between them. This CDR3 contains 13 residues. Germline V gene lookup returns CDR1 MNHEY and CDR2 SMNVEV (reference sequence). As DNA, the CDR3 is TGTGCCGCCCGGGGGACTAGCACAGATACGCAGTATTTT. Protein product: CAARGTSTDTQYF.

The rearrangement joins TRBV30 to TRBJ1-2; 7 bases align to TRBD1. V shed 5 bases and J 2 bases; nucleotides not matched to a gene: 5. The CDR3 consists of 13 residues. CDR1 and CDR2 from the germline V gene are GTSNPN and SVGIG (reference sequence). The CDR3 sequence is CAWGGQANYGYTF. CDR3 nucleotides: TGTGCCTGGGGCGGACAGGCGAACTATGGCTACACCTTC.